This T cell receptor (beta chain) was sequenced for a study of radiotherapy plus CTLA-4 blockade in lung cancer. Study in general: For 18% of patients, objective responses occurred, and around 31% had disease control. Study conclusions and caveats: In blood, tumor-derived TCR clones expanded after radiotherapy plus ipilimumab. With interferon-beta, early dynamics of blood T cell clones were reported to best predict response.

Focal radiation was given together with CTLA-4 blockade (ipilimumab) to patients with chemo-refractory metastatic non-small-cell lung cancer. Clones were read by immunoSEQ multiplex PCR, and TCRdb kept only the in-frame ones, dropping some. The sample has about 90,000 clones, about 80% seen once. A remark on this clone: Its specificity is not known.

J was trimmed by 4 bases and V by 6 bases; bases with no gene match: 6. The CDR3 extends over 14 amino acids. Germline V CDR1 and CDR2: SNHLY, FYNNEI. This clonotype was sampled from a human donor with non-small cell lung cancer that progressed on radiotherapy plus ipilimumab. The V gene is TRBV2, the J gene TRBJ1-2, with 9 bases that match TRBD1. Sample: peripheral blood, taken from a patient treated with radiotherapy plus ipilimumab. The CDR3 sequence is CASRGTGWGYGYTF. The CDR3 DNA sequence: TGTGCCAGCAGGGGGACAGGGTGGGGCTATGGCTACACCTTC.